This T cell receptor (beta chain) was identified during a study of T cell responses to AZD1222 COVID-19 vaccine. There are 15 residues in the CDR3. The V end was cut by 2 bases, the J end by 2 bases, with 12 bases between. Germline CDR1 reads MNHEY; CDR2 reads SVGAGI. Produced via immunoSEQ multiplex PCR; TCRdb's table is partial and in-frame only. The sample contains 100,000 to 150,000 clones, 75% to 90% of which appear only once. Sequenced here: peripheral blood, sampled 28 days after the second AZD1222 dose. The clonotype was recovered from an adult who received the AZD1222 COVID-19 vaccine. The chain employs TRBV6-5 and TRBJ1-1, with D possibly being TRBD1 (5 bases). The CDR3 DNA reads as TGTGCCAGCAGTTACCAAGGGACCTCAAACACTGAAGCTTTCTTT. This encodes CASSYQGTSNTEAFF.